Shown below are 10 T cell receptor beta chains from a single sample sequenced in a study of T cells in women clearing cervical HPV infection. The table came from immunoSEQ multiplex PCR; TCRdb's copy has only in-frame clones and leaves some out. The table lists fewer than 40,000 clones. The sample taken for sequencing was blood buffy coat. The receptors were sampled from a woman aged 18 to 75 with a cervical HPV16 infection that either progressed to CIN3+ or cleared (not recorded which).

As regards this clone: From the germline J gene comes the end of the CDR3, since the read stops 3 residues before it. The chain links TRBV29-1 to TRBJ1-2, with TRBD1 matching 12 bases. The CDR3 runs 13 residues. Per germline, CDR1 SQVTM and CDR2 ANQGSEA. The part of the CDR3 DNA that was read is TGCAGCGTCGACTCCGGGACAGGGGGCGGC. Translating it yields CSVDSGTGGG. The CDR3 as a whole reads CSVDSGTGGGYTF.

Comment on this clone: The read finishes 3 residues shy of the CDR3 end, and the germline J gene is used to complete it. The chain carries TRBV6-1 and TRBJ2-7, with TRBD2 matching 8 bases. V lost 2 bases, J lost 4 bases, and 4 bases stayed unmatched. CDR1 and CDR2 (germline): MNHNS, SASEGT. CDR3 length: 14 residues. The CDR3: CASSESREAYEQYF. Partial CDR3 DNA: TGTGCCAGCAGTGAATCGCGGGAGGCGTACGAG.

The CDR3 region is CSANTGVTQPQHF. The CDR3 bases that were read are TGCAGTGCTAATACAGGGGTAACTCAGCCC. The gene calls are TRBV20-1 and TRBJ1-5; TRBD1 matches at 7 bases. The read is 3 residues too short to cover the CDR3 end, so that end is filled in from the germline J gene. The CDR3 is made up of 13 amino acids. Losses at the gene ends were 4 bases for V and 6 bases for J; bases not matched to a gene: 6. Germline CDR1 is DFQATT and CDR2 is SNEGSKA (reference sequence).

To note about this clone: With the read ending 3 residues before the CDR3 end, the germline J gene is used to fill in that end. This sequence joins TRBV19 and TRBJ1-5; maybe TRBD1 (5 bases). V was pared by 3 bases and J by 6 bases, with 12 bases between. The CDR3 runs to 14 residues. Germline-derived CDR1 and CDR2 are LNHDA and SQIVND (reference sequence). CDR3 in amino acids: CASSIRVWGQPQHF. The CDR3 DNA, read in part, is TGTGCCAGTAGTATCAGGGTTTGGGGTCAGCCC.

Details on this clone: The read halts 3 residues ahead of the CDR3 end, with the missing end drawn from the germline J gene. V usage is TRBV12-5 and J usage is TRBJ2-5; D unclear. This CDR3 contains 13 residues. The germline CDR1 and CDR2 sequences are LGHNT and FRNRAP. V lost 2 bases to trimming and J lost 5 bases, with 9 bases between them. CDR3 in amino acids: CASGLLPGETQYF. The DNA read from the CDR3 is TGTGCTAGTGGTTTGCTTCCCGGGGAGACC.

Of note for this clone: The CDR3 is cut off 3 residues early in the read; its end comes from the germline J gene. This chain uses TRBV7-2 with TRBJ2-2, with 8 nucleotides matching TRBD2. After removal of 4 bases from V and 1 base from J, the junction contained 2 bases not matched to a gene. This CDR3 has 15 residues. The germline CDR1 and CDR2 sequences are SGHTA and FQGNSA. The CDR3 loop reads CASSSGLGNTGELFF. The CDR3 DNA, read in part, is TGTGCCAGCAGCTCGGGACTAGGGAACACCGGGGAG.

On this clone itself: The read stops 3 residues short of the end of the CDR3; the missing end is completed from the germline J gene. The chain recombines TRBV19 with TRBJ1-4; a possible D gene is TRBD1 (6 bases). This CDR3 has 13 residues. Trimming took 9 bases from V and 5 from J, leaving 13 bases between them. Germline values: CDR1 LNHDA, CDR2 SQIVND (reference sequence). CDR3 DNA, as far as it was read: TGTGCCAGGAGGGACAAGAAGAATGAAAAA. Amino acids: CARRDKKNEK. In full, the CDR3 reads CARRDKKNEKLFF.

Note on this clone: Read sequence stops 3 residues before the CDR3 end, and the germline J gene provides the missing end. The rearrangement uses TRBV5-1 and TRBJ2-3; TRBD2 matches 11 bases. V trimming: 2 bases; J trimming: 6 bases; junction bases outside the gene matches: 8. The CDR3 length is 16 residues. Germline CDR1 SGHRS, CDR2 YFSETQ. Incomplete CDR3 DNA: TGCGCCAGCAGCTTCTTAGCGGGGGGGCCGGAGGATACG. Its protein product is CASSFLAGGPEDT. The complete CDR3 protein is CASSFLAGGPEDTQYF.

In regard to this clone: Sequencing ends 3 residues short of the CDR3 end; the germline J gene provides the rest. This chain connects TRBV6-1 to TRBJ1-1, with 8 bases that match TRBD1. Germline V CDR1 and CDR2: MNHNS, SASEGT. This CDR3 comprises 13 residues. V gave up 2 bases and J gave up 5 bases; unmatched junction bases: 1. The CDR3 region is CASSEYRGTEAFF. The sequenced part of the CDR3 DNA is TGTGCCAGCAGTGAATACAGGGGGACTGAA.

A note on this clone: Read coverage stops 3 residues before the CDR3 terminus; the germline J gene supplies the remainder. This sequence joins TRBV20-1 and TRBJ2-5; the match to TRBD2 covers 8 bases. The CDR3 totals 17 residues. Germline-derived CDR1 and CDR2 are DFQATT and SNEGSKA (reference sequence). Trimming removed 1 base from V and 1 base from J; junction bases left unmatched: 11. CDR3 DNA (partial): TGCAGTGCTAGAGCCCTAAATAGCGGGGACTTCCAAGAGACC. It is translated as CSARALNSGDFQET. The whole CDR3 reads CSARALNSGDFQETQYF.